The 17 T cell receptor beta chains given below trace back to one sample, sequenced in a study of CD8+ T cells in alopecia areata. Following extraction, RNA underwent reverse transcription to cDNA, which served as the sequencing template. Some clones are missing from TCRdb's copy, which holds only in-frame ones; the method was immunoSEQ multiplex PCR. The data contain some 110,000 clones, 50% to 75% of them singletons. Regarding treatment: oral pan-JAK inhibitor, 5-10 mg twice daily. This material consisted of CD8+ T cells sorted from blood, taken at week 4, from a patient treated with tofacitinib. These receptors originate from a human donor with alopecia areata.

J is TRBJ1-2 and V is TRBV7-9; possible D gene TRBD1, 5 bases. CDR1 and CDR2 (germline): SEHNR, FQNEAQ (reference sequence). The CDR3 contains 18 residues. V lost 1 base and J lost 5, with 23 bases in between. Here the CDR3 DNA reads TGTGCCAGCAGCTTAGTGTCGCCGGCAAGTACCCAGGGTTATGGCTACACCTTC. Translating it yields CASSLVSPASTQGYGYTF.

The chain combines TRBV29-1 with TRBJ2-1; D is perhaps TRBD1 (6 bases). The V gene lost 6 bases and the J gene lost 6 bases, with 21 bases spanning the gap. The CDR3 covers 15 residues. Germline CDR1 and CDR2: SQVTM and ANQGSEA. The CDR3: CSVMGAVDQVNEQFF. CDR3 bases: TGCAGCGTCATGGGGGCCGTAGACCAAGTCAATGAGCAGTTCTTC.

V gene TRBV5-1 combines with J gene TRBJ2-3; D remains ambiguous. Germline V gene sequence: CDR1 SGHRS, CDR2 YFSETQ. The CDR3 length is 12 residues. Trimming took off 1 base at V and 1 base at J, with 1 base between the two ends. CDR3 DNA: TGCGCCAGCAGCTTGCGCACAGATACGCAGTATTTT. As protein: CASSLRTDTQYF. Variable domain in full (rest from reference TRBV5-1 and TRBJ2-3): KAGVTQTPRYLIKTRGQQVTLSCSPISGHRSVSWYQQTPGQGLQFLFEYFSETQRNKGNFPGRFSGRQFSNSRSEMNVSTLELGDSALYLCASSLRTDTQYFGPGTRLTVL.

The chain is built from TRBV29-1 and TRBJ2-3; possibly TRBD2 for D (6 bases). Germline CDR1 reads SQVTM; CDR2 reads ANQGSEA. Trimming took off 0 bases at V and 2 bases at J, with 15 bases between the two ends. This CDR3 comprises 16 residues. The CDR3 sequence is CSVEDREESDTDTQYF. CDR3 DNA sequence: TGCAGCGTTGAAGATAGGGAGGAGTCCGACACAGATACGCAGTATTTT.

The gene calls are TRBV29-1 and TRBJ2-7; D gene uncertain. The CDR3 consists of 9 residues. Germline CDR1 reads SQVTM; CDR2 reads ANQGSEA. CDR3 sequence (DNA): TGCAGGCCTAACTACGAGCAGTACTTC. This translates into CRPNYEQYF.

For this clone: In the same sample, other DNA sequences code for this CDR3. The chain joins TRBV30 to TRBJ2-7, with D perhaps TRBD1 (6 bases). CDR3 size: 12 residues. The V gene's germline CDR1 is GTSNPN and CDR2 SVGIG (reference sequence). Trimming stripped 0 bases from V and 3 bases from J, with 6 bases between. CDR3 in DNA: TGTGCCTGGAGTGTACAGGGCTACGAGCAGTACTTC. Translated: CAWSVQGYEQYF.

The V and J genes are TRBV30 and TRBJ2-5, with a tentative D call TRBD1 (5 bases). This CDR3 has 15 residues. Germline lookup yields CDR1 GTSNPN and CDR2 SVGIG (reference sequence). V gave up 3 bases and J gave up 7 bases, with 21 bases separating them. The CDR3 region has the DNA TGTGCCTGGAGCTTAATCCTCGACAGACCGAGGACCCAGTACTTC. It is translated as CAWSLILDRPRTQYF.

This chain joins TRBV7-9 and TRBJ2-5; D is ambiguous. This CDR3 region has 13 residues. Trimming pared 7 bases from V and 4 bases from J, leaving 13 bases between. Germline CDR1 SEHNR, CDR2 FQNEAQ (reference sequence). The CDR3 loop reads CASTTGEGETQYF. CDR3 DNA sequence: TGTGCCAGCACCACCGGCGAAGGAGAGACCCAGTACTTC.

This clone was picked up a small number of times. Different DNA sequences within this sample yield the same CDR3. The chain is built from TRBV27 and TRBJ2-7; no clear D. With 3 bases removed from V and 0 bases from J, the gap between germline ends came to 6 bases. The CDR3 totals 13 residues. Germline-derived CDR1 and CDR2 are MNHEY and SMNVEV (reference sequence). CDR3 sequence reads: CASSLYSSYEQYF. In DNA form, the CDR3 reads TGTGCCAGCAGTTTGTACAGCTCCTACGAGCAGTACTTC.

This clone was seen once. The same CDR3 arises from other DNA sequences in this sample as well. The chain combines TRBV30 with TRBJ2-2; the D is unclear. This CDR3 has 11 residues. With 1 base removed from V and 5 bases from J, the gap between germline ends came to 2 bases. CDR1 is GTSNPN, CDR2 SVGIG, per germline (reference sequence). Here the CDR3 DNA reads TGTGCCTGGAGTGCAACCGGGGAGCTGTTTTTT. Amino acids: CAWSATGELFF. The whole variable domain, remainder taken from reference TRBV30 and TRBJ2-2, is SQTIHQWPATLVQPVGSPLSLECTVEGTSNPNLYWYRQAAGRGLQLLFYSVGIGQISSEVPQNLSASRPQDRQFILSSKKLLLSDSGFYLCAWSATGELFFGEGSRLTVL.

The V call is TRBV29-1, the J call TRBJ1-2, with D hard to call. Germline CDR1 SQVTM, CDR2 ANQGSEA. The V and J ends lost 1 base and 6 bases respectively, with 6 bases between them. The CDR3 extends over 11 amino acids. CDR3 nucleotides: TGCAGCGTTGAAGTACAGCATGGCTACACCTTC. Its protein product is CSVEVQHGYTF.

The gene calls are TRBV4-1 and TRBJ2-1, with D hard to call. The CDR3 has 13 amino acids. The germline CDR1 and CDR2 sequences are MGHRA and YSYEKL. V gave up 11 bases and J gave up 2 bases, with 13 bases separating them. The CDR3 spells CASGEGPYNEQFF. CDR3 DNA sequence: TGCGCCTCCGGAGAAGGTCCCTACAATGAGCAGTTCTTC.

The chain uses TRBV29-1 and TRBJ2-2; D gene uncertain. Looked up from germline, CDR1 is SQVTM and CDR2 is ANQGSEA. The CDR3 is made up of 14 amino acids. Trimming removed 3 bases from V and 0 bases from J, with 8 bases in between. CDR3 coding DNA: TGCAGCGTTGAGTCAGAGACGAACACCGGGGAGCTGTTTTTT. Protein: CSVESETNTGELFF.

This chain joins TRBV29-1 and TRBJ2-5; 9 bases are a match to TRBD1. V lost 3 bases, J lost 4 bases, and 6 bases stayed unmatched. CDR3 length: 14 residues. CDR1 SQVTM and CDR2 ANQGSEA come from the germline V gene. The CDR3 loop reads CSVEIQGAGETQYF. Written as DNA, the CDR3 is TGCAGCGTTGAGATACAGGGGGCCGGAGAGACCCAGTACTTC.

This clone has only a few counts. V usage is TRBV15 and J usage is TRBJ1-1; possibly TRBD1 for D (5 bases). The V gene's germline CDR1 is LNHNV and CDR2 YYDKDF (reference sequence). The CDR3 sequence is 16 residues long. With 1 base removed from V and 0 bases from J, the gap between germline ends came to 12 bases. Here the CDR3 reads CATSRAGGFMNTEAFF. The CDR3 bases are TGTGCCACCAGCAGAGCCGGGGGGTTTATGAACACTGAAGCTTTCTTT.

The chain is built from TRBV5-4 and TRBJ2-7; the match to TRBD1 covers 7 bases. Germline V CDR1 and CDR2: SGHNT, YYREEE (reference sequence). CDR3 size: 14 residues. Unmatched junction bases numbered 2, after V lost 0 bases and J lost 2 bases. The CDR3 protein is CASSLGQGPYEQYF. In DNA form, the CDR3 reads TGTGCCAGCAGCTTGGGACAGGGACCCTACGAGCAGTACTTC.

The V gene is TRBV9, the J gene TRBJ2-3; the D is unclear. Germline V gene data show CDR1 as SGDLS and CDR2 as YYNGEE. V dropped 4 bases and J dropped 1 base, with 22 bases sitting between them. The CDR3 is made up of 18 amino acids. The CDR3 loop reads CASSRYLTTRAGTDTQYF. CDR3 DNA: TGTGCCAGCAGCAGATACCTTACCACTCGAGCCGGCACAGATACGCAGTATTTT.